Detailed here is one TCR beta chain. The antigen is unknown. The sample belongs to a study of Graves' ophthalmopathy and Graves' hyperthyroidism. Study-wide points: The authors also found most expanded thyroid clonotypes above 0.001 frequency in blood.

All donors with ophthalmopathy were recorded as having moderate-to-severe activity, CAS ≥3, NOSPECS ≥4 and a duration under 3 months. Investigators amplified TCR beta CDR3 regions from RNA transcripts. Second-round multiplex PCR followed a first-round RT-PCR using HTBI primers. TCRdb re-called the multiplex PCR reads through MiXCR, storing one row per CDR3 protein. The repertoire has 150,000 to 200,000 distinct CDR3 sequences, under 45% of them found once; the top ten carry 7.5% to 10%. CDR3 length equals 17 residues. Per the germline V gene, CDR1 is MNHEY and CDR2 is SVGEGT. J was trimmed by 2 bases and V by 7 bases; bases with no gene match: 16.

Sequenced input: peripheral blood. This sequence originates from a man younger than 45 with Graves' ophthalmopathy. The rearrangement joins TRBV6-2 or TRBV6-3 to TRBJ1-2, with 7 bases fitting TRBD1. In DNA, the CDR3 is TGTGCCAGCACCGACTCCACTCGGGACAGTGGAAACTATGGCTACACCTTC. Its translation is CASTDSTRDSGNYGYTF.